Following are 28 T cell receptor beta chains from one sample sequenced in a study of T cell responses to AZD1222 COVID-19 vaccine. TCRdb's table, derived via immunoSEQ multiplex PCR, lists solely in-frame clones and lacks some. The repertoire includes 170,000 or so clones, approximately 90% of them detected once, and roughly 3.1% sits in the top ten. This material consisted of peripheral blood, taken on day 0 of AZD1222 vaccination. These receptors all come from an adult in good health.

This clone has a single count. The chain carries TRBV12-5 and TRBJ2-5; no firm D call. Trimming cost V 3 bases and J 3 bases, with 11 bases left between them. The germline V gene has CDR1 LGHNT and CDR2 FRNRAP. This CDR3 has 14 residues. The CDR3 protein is CASGFLPNEETQYF. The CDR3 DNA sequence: TGTGCTAGTGGTTTTTTGCCAAACGAAGAGACCCAGTACTTC.

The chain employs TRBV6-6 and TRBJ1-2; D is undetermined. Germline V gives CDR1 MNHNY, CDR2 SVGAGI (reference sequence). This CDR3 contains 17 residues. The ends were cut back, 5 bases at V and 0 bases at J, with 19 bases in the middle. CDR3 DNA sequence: TGTGCCAGCAGTCTCAGATTTGCAGGAACTACTAACTATGGCTACACCTTC. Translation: CASSLRFAGTTNYGYTF.

CDR3 protein: CASRGTGDTGELFF. The CDR3 DNA reads as TGTGCCAGCCGCGGGACAGGGGACACCGGGGAGCTGTTTTTT. The rearrangement uses TRBV25-1 and TRBJ2-2, with 10 bases lining up with TRBD1. The CDR3 length is 14 residues. J lost 3 bases, V lost 8 bases, and 3 bases had no gene match. CDR1 is MGHDK and CDR2 is SYGVNS in the germline V gene. The whole variable domain, filled in from reference TRBV25-1 and TRBJ2-2, reads EADIYQTPRYLVIGTGKKITLECSQTMGHDKMYWYQQDPGMELHLIHYSYGVNSTEKGDLSSESTVSRIRTEHFPLTLESARPSHTSQYLCASRGTGDTGELFFGEGSRLTVL.

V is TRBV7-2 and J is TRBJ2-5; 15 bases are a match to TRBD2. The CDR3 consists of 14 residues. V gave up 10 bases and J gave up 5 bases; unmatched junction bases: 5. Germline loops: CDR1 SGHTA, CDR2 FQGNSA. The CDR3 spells CATRTSGGAETQYF. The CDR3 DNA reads TGTGCCACCCGGACTAGCGGGGGGGCGGAGACCCAGTACTTC.

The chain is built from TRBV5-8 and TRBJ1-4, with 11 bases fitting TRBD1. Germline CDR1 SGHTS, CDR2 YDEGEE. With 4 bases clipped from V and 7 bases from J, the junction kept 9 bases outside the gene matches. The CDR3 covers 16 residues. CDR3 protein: CASSEAVGTGGEKLFF. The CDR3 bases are TGTGCCAGCAGCGAAGCGGTCGGGACAGGGGGTGAAAAACTGTTTTTT.

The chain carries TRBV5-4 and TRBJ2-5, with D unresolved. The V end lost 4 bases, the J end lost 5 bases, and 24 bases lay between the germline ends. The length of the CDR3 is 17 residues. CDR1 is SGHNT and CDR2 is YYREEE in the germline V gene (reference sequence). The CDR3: CASSRGSPQAQWETQYF. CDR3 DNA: TGTGCCAGCAGCCGCGGATCCCCCCAGGCGCAGTGGGAGACCCAGTACTTC.

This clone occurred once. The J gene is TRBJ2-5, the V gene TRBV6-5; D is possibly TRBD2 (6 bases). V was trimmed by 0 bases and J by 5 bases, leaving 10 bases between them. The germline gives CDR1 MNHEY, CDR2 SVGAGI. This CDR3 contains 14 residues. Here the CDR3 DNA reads TGTGCCAGCAGTTACTCTGGGGGGAGGGAGACCCAGTACTTC. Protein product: CASSYSGGRETQYF.

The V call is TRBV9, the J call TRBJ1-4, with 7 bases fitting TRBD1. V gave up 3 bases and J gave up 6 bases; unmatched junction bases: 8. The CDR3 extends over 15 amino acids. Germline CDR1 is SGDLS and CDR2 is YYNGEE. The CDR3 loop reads CASSESTGQHEKLFF. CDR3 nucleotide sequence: TGTGCCAGCAGCGAATCGACAGGGCAACATGAAAAACTGTTTTTT.

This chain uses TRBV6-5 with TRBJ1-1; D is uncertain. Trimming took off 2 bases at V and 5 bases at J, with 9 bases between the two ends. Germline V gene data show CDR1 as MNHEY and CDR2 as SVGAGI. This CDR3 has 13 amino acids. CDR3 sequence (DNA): TGTGCCAGCAGTTACCACAGTCAGACTGAAGCTTTCTTT. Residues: CASSYHSQTEAFF.

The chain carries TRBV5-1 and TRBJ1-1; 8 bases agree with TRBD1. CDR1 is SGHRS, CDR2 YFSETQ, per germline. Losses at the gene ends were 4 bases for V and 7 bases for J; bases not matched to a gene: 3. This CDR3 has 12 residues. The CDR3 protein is CASSTTGGEAFF. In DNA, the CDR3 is TGCGCCAGCAGCACCACAGGGGGTGAAGCTTTCTTT.

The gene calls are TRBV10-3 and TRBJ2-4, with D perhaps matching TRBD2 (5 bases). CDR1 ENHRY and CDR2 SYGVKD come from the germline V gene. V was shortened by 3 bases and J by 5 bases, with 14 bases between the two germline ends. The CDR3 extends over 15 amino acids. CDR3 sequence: CAISDSPPRENIQYF. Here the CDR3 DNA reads TGTGCCATCAGTGACTCTCCCCCGCGGGAAAACATTCAGTACTTC.

The CDR3 loop is CASSQLSTVGLNTEAFF. CDR3 nucleotides: TGCGCCAGCAGCCAATTAAGCACGGTAGGCTTGAACACTGAAGCTTTCTTT. The chain carries TRBV4-1 and TRBJ1-1; D is undetermined. The length of the CDR3 is 17 residues. The V gene lost 2 bases and the J gene lost 0 bases, with 16 bases spanning the gap. Looked up from germline, CDR1 is MGHRA and CDR2 is YSYEKL.

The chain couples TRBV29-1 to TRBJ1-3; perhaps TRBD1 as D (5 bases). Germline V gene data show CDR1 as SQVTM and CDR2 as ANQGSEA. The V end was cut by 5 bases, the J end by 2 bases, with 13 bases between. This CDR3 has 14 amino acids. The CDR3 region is CSVTGLSPGNTIYF. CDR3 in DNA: TGCAGCGTTACAGGACTGTCCCCTGGAAACACCATATATTTT.

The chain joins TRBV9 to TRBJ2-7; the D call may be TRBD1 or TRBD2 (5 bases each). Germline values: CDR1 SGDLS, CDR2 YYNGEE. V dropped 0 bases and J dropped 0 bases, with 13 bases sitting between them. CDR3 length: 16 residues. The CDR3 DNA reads TGTGCCAGCAGCGTAGGGGCTGCAGGGAGCTCCTACGAGCAGTACTTC. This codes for CASSVGAAGSSYEQYF.

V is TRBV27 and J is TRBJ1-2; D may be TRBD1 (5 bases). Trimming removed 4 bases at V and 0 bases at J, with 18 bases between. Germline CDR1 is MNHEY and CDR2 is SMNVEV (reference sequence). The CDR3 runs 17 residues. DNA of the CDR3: TGTGCCAGCAGTTGGGACCCGACCGGGAGCTCTAACTATGGCTACACCTTC. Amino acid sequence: CASSWDPTGSSNYGYTF.

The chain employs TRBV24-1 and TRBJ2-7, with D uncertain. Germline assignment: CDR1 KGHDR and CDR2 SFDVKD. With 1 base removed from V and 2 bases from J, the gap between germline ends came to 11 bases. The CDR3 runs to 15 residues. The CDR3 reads CATSDLVVSTYEQYF. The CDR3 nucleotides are TGTGCCACCAGTGATTTAGTCGTCTCGACCTACGAGCAGTACTTC.

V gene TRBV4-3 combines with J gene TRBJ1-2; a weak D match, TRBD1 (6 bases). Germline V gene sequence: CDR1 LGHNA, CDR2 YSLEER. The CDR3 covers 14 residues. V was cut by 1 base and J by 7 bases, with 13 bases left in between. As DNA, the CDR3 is TGCGCCAGCAGCCAAGCGTTCGGGGGCGTTGGCTACACCTTC. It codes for CASSQAFGGVGYTF.

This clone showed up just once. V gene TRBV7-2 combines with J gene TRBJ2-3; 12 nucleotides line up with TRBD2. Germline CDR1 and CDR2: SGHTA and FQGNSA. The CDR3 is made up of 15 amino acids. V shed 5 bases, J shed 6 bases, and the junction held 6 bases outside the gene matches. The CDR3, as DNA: TGTGCCAGCAGCGAGACTAGCGGGGGTTTCGATACGCAGTATTTT. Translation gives CASSETSGGFDTQYF.

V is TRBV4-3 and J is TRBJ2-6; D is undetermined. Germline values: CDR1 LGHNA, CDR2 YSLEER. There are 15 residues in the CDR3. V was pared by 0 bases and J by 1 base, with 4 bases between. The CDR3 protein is CASSQESSGANVLTF. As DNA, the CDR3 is TGCGCCAGCAGCCAAGAGTCTTCTGGGGCCAACGTCCTGACTTTC.

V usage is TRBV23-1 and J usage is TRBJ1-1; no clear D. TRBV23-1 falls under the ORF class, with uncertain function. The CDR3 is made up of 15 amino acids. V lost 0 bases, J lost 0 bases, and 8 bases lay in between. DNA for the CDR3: TGCGCCAGCAGTCAATCTGCTCGGCTGAACACTGAAGCTTTCTTT. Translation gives CASSQSARLNTEAFF.

In DNA form, the CDR3 reads TGTGCCAGCAGCGTAGGACAGCAGAACACTGAAGCTTTCTTT. This sequence encodes CASSVGQQNTEAFF. The rearrangement links TRBV9 to TRBJ1-1; a possible D gene is TRBD1 (5 bases). V was pared by 0 bases and J by 1 base, with 7 bases between. CDR1 SGDLS and CDR2 YYNGEE come from the germline V gene. This CDR3 has 14 residues.

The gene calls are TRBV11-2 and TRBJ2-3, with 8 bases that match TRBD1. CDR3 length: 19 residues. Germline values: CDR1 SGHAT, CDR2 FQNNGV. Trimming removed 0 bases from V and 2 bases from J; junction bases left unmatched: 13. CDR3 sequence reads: CASSLDSTGVRSYTDTQYF. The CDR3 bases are TGTGCCAGCAGCTTAGATTCGACAGGGGTACGGTCCTACACAGATACGCAGTATTTT.

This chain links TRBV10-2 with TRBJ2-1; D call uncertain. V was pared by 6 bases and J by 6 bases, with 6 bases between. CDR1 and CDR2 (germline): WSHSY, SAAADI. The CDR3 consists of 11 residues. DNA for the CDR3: TGCGCCAGCAGGCACAGCAATGAGCAGTTCTTC. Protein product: CASRHSNEQFF.

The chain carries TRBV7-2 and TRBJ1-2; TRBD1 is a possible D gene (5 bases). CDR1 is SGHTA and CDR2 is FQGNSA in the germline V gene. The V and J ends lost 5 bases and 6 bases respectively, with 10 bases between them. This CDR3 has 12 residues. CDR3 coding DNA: TGTGCCAGCAGCCAGGACACGGATGGCTACACCTTC. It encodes CASSQDTDGYTF.

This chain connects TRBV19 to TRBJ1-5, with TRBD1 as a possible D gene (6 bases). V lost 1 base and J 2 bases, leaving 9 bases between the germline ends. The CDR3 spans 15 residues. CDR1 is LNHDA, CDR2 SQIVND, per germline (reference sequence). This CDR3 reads CASSIGPGGNQPQHF. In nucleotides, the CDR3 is TGTGCCAGTAGTATAGGGCCAGGGGGCAATCAGCCCCAGCATTTT.

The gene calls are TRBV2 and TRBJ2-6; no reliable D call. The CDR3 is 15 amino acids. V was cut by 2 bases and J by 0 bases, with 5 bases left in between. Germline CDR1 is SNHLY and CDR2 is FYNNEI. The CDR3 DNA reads TGTGCCAGCAGTGAATTACTCTCTGGGGCCAACGTCCTGACTTTC. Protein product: CASSELLSGANVLTF. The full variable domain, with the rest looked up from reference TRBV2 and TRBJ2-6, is EPEVTQTPSHQVTQMGQEVILRCVPISNHLYFYWYRQILGQKVEFLVSFYNNEISEKSEIFDDQFSVERPDGSNFTLKIRSTKLEDSAMYFCASSELLSGANVLTFGAGSRLTVL.

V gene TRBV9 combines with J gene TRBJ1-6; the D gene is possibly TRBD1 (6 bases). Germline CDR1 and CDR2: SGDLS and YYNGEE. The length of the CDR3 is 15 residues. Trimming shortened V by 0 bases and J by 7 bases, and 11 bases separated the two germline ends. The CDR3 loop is CASSVGGAVNSPLHF. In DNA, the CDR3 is TGTGCCAGCAGCGTAGGGGGGGCCGTGAATTCACCCCTCCACTTT.

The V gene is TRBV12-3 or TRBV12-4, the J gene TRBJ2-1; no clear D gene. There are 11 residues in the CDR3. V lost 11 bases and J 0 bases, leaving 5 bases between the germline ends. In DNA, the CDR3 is TGTGCCGTCAGCTCCTACAATGAGCAGTTCTTC. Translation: CAVSSYNEQFF.